This record looks at one T cell receptor beta chain sequence and its context. Germline CDR1 is SGHNT and CDR2 is YYREEE (reference sequence). The CDR3 covers 15 residues. V dropped 4 bases and J dropped 7 bases, with 17 bases sitting between them. Repertoires were generated with immunoSEQ multiplex PCR, while TCRdb's copy carries only in-frame clones and drops some. The table has over 80,000 clones, about nine tenths seen once. The sample belongs to a study of T cell changes during pregnancy in multiple sclerosis. V and J are TRBV5-4 and TRBJ1-4, with a possible D match to TRBD1 (6 bases). The sequences come from peripheral blood, collected in the second trimester of pregnancy. This TCR came from a female donor in good health, enrolled as a control in a pregnancy study. The CDR3 DNA reads as TGTGCCAGCAGCCCGTCGGGGGGCGGGGGTGAAAAACTGTTTTTT. Its protein is CASSPSGGGGEKLFF.